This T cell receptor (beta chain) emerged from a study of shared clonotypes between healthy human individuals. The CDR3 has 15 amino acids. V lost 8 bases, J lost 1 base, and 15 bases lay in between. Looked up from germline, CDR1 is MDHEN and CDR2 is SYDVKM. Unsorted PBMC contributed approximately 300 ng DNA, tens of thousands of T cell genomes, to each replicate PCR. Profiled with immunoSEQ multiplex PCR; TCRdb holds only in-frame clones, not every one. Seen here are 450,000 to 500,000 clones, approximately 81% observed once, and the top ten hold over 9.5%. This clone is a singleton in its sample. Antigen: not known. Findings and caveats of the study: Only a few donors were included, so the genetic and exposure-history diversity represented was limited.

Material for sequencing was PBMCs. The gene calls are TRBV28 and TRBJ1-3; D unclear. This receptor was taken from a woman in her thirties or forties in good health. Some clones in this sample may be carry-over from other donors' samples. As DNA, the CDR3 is TGTGCCAGCGTATCCCCCGGGTTGTCTGGAAACACCATATATTTT. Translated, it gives CASVSPGLSGNTIYF. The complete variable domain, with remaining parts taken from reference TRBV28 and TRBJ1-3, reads DVKVTQSSRYLVKRTGEKVFLECVQDMDHENMFWYRQDPGLGLRLIYFSYDVKMKEKGDIPEGYSVSREKKERFSLILESASTNQTSMYLCASVSPGLSGNTIYFGEGSWLTVV.